These 19 T cell receptor beta chains were sequenced from one sample in a study of shared clonotypes between healthy human individuals. This table comes from immunoSEQ multiplex PCR, and its TCRdb copy is limited to in-frame clones, with some not included. The top ten hold around 0.38% of the sample, which has under 2.5 million clones, roughly 90% seen once. Sequencing input: naive CD4+ T cells from PBMCs. Subset here: CD45RA+ positively selected. These receptors all stem from a man younger than 30 in good health. Some clones in this sample may be carry-over from other donors' samples.

The genes are TRBV5-5 and TRBJ2-1, with 7 positions matching TRBD1. CDR1 is SGHKS and CDR2 is YYEKEE in the germline V gene (reference sequence). J lost 5 bases, V lost 0 bases, and 2 bases had no gene match. This CDR3 is 14 amino acids long. The CDR3 sequence: CASSLAGTDNEQFF. DNA for the CDR3: TGTGCCAGCAGCTTGGCCGGGACAGACAATGAGCAGTTCTTC.

This chain uses TRBV7-3 with TRBJ2-7, with D possibly TRBD1 on 5 matching bases. Germline lookup yields CDR1 SGHTA and CDR2 FQGTGA. CDR3 length: 15 residues. V lost 5 bases, J lost 4 bases, and 18 bases lay in between. The CDR3 spells CASSKGAVGIYEQYF. The DNA of the CDR3 is TGTGCCAGCAGCAAAGGGGCTGTTGGAATTTACGAGCAGTACTTC. The full variable domain, rest sourced from reference TRBV7-3 and TRBJ2-7, is GAGVSQTPSNKVTEKGKYVELRCDPISGHTALYWYRQSLGQGPEFLIYFQGTGAADDSGLPNDRFFAVRPEGSVSTLKIQRTERGDSAVYLCASSKGAVGIYEQYFGPGTRLTVT.

This chain connects TRBV19 to TRBJ1-5; D remains ambiguous. Germline V gives CDR1 LNHDA, CDR2 SQIVND (reference sequence). This CDR3 is 15 amino acids long. Trimming left V 8 bases short and J 4 bases short, with 18 bases between. DNA of the CDR3: TGTGCCAGTTCCGGGGTGGCCAGCCTAAATCAGCCCCAGCATTTT. Amino acid sequence: CASSGVASLNQPQHF.

Regarding this clone: This CDR3 is also generated by other DNA sequences in the sample. The chain is built from TRBV5-1 and TRBJ2-7; maybe TRBD2 (5 bases). V was clipped by 2 bases and J by 0 bases, with 9 bases between them. The CDR3 loop spans 14 amino acids. Germline CDR1 is SGHRS and CDR2 is YFSETQ. The CDR3 spells CASSFGGSSYEQYF. Written as DNA, the CDR3 is TGCGCCAGCAGCTTTGGTGGGAGCTCCTACGAGCAGTACTTC.

The chain links TRBV7-2 to TRBJ2-7; TRBD2 is a possible D gene (6 bases). The V gene lost 1 base and the J gene lost 13 bases, with 17 bases spanning the gap. Germline CDR1 and CDR2: SGHTA and FQGNSA. The CDR3 has 13 residues. CDR3 DNA sequence: TGTGCCAGCAGCTTAGGAGGCCGGGGACTGATCTACTTC. Translation: CASSLGGRGLIYF. Full variable domain (remainder filled in from reference TRBV7-2 and TRBJ2-7): GAGVSQSPSNKVTEKGKDVELRCDPISGHTALYWYRQSLGQGLEFLIYFQGNSAPDKSGLPSDRFSAERTGGSVSTLTIQRTQQEDSAVYLCASSLGGRGLIYFGPGTRLTVT.

This chain's CDR3 is CAHRRGVDYEQYF. DNA of the CDR3: TGTGCCCACCGACGGGGGGTCGACTACGAGCAGTACTTC. J is TRBJ2-7 and V is TRBV6-1; TRBD2 agrees at 7 bases. Germline V gene lookup returns CDR1 MNHNS and CDR2 SASEGT. The J segment lost 3 bases and the V segment lost 11 bases, leaving 10 bases of the junction unmatched. This CDR3 has 13 residues.

As DNA, the CDR3 is TGTGCCAGCACGGGAGTGGCCGGCAAAAACATTCAGTACTTC. Its translation is CASTGVAGKNIQYF. This chain joins TRBV7-2 and TRBJ2-4, with a possible D match to TRBD2 (6 bases). The V end lost 7 bases, the J end lost 3 bases, and 13 bases lay between the germline ends. Germline V gene sequence: CDR1 SGHTA, CDR2 FQGNSA. The CDR3 is made up of 14 amino acids.

The rearrangement links TRBV28 to TRBJ1-4, with unresolved D. Per germline, CDR1 MDHEN and CDR2 SYDVKM. This CDR3 has 13 amino acids. The ends were cut back, 5 bases at V and 8 bases at J, with 12 bases in the middle. CDR3 residues: CASSRNFVEKLFF. The CDR3 DNA reads as TGTGCCAGCAGTCGTAATTTCGTCGAAAAACTGTTTTTT.

This chain connects TRBV7-3 to TRBJ1-1; 12 nucleotides match TRBD1. Looked up from germline, CDR1 is SGHTA and CDR2 is FQGTGA. The CDR3 covers 15 residues. V lost 2 bases, J lost 5 bases, and 3 bases stayed unmatched. Here the CDR3 reads CASSLGTGGVTEAFF. CDR3 coding DNA: TGTGCCAGCAGCTTAGGGACAGGGGGCGTTACTGAAGCTTTCTTT.

This clone was found once. The rearrangement joins TRBV19 to TRBJ1-5, with TRBD1 matching over 8 bases. The CDR3 runs 15 residues. Germline lookup yields CDR1 LNHDA and CDR2 SQIVND (reference sequence). Trimming removed 5 bases from V and 6 bases from J; junction bases left unmatched: 9. This CDR3 is CASSPKSQGGQPQHF. The DNA for the CDR3 is TGTGCCAGTAGTCCCAAATCACAGGGGGGTCAGCCCCAGCATTTT.

This clone was observed a single time. CDR3 coding DNA: TGCGCCAGCAGTCACCTCTCTTGGGGGGCCAAGCTCTCTGGGGCCAACGTCCTGACTTTC. Its translation: CASSHLSWGAKLSGANVLTF. V is TRBV23-1 and J is TRBJ2-6; tentatively, D is TRBD1 or TRBD2 (6 bases each). TRBV23-1 is labeled an ORF, and its function is uncertain. V lost 3 bases and J lost 0, with 21 bases in between. The CDR3 is made up of 20 amino acids.

This chain links TRBV5-3 with TRBJ1-1; D gene ambiguous. TRBV5-3 is noted as an ORF with a role that remains uncertain. The CDR3 extends over 13 amino acids. The germline V and J ends were trimmed by 4 bases and 8 bases, with 15 bases remaining between them. This CDR3 is CARSPCPVGEAFF. The CDR3 coding sequence is TGTGCCAGAAGCCCTTGTCCTGTGGGGGAAGCTTTCTTT.

The chain joins TRBV25-1 to TRBJ2-5; D not resolved. Germline CDR1 and CDR2: MGHDK and SYGVNS. The CDR3 contains 14 residues. V dropped 0 bases and J dropped 4 bases, with 9 bases sitting between them. The CDR3 DNA sequence: TGTGCCAGCAGTGAATATATTCTAGGAGAGACCCAGTACTTC. Translation gives CASSEYILGETQYF.

This clone has just one count. The chain couples TRBV6-6 to TRBJ2-4, with TRBD2 matching 8 bases. CDR1 is MNHNY, CDR2 SVGAGI, per germline (reference sequence). The CDR3 loop spans 16 amino acids. Germline trimming cut 5 bases from V and 0 bases from J; bases unmatched to any gene: 6. In DNA form, the CDR3 reads TGTGCCAGCAGTCCCCAAGCGGGAGTAGCCAAAAACATTCAGTACTTC. Amino acids: CASSPQAGVAKNIQYF.

This clone is a singleton in its sample. The CDR3 nucleotides are TGTGCCAGCAGCTTATTGGCGGGAGGACTCACAGATACGCAGTATTTT. Translating it yields CASSLLAGGLTDTQYF. The rearrangement uses TRBV11-2 and TRBJ2-3; 8 bases agree with TRBD2. V gave up 2 bases and J gave up 2 bases; unmatched junction bases: 6. The germline CDR1 and CDR2 sequences are SGHAT and FQNNGV. The CDR3 is made up of 16 amino acids.

This chain links TRBV7-9 with TRBJ2-7; D ambiguous. Germline V gene sequence: CDR1 SEHNR, CDR2 FQNEAQ (reference sequence). There are 11 residues in the CDR3. V was cut by 5 bases and J by 5 bases, with 7 bases left in between. The CDR3 reads CASSRTNEQYF. For the CDR3, the DNA is TGTGCCAGCAGCCGCACAAACGAGCAGTACTTC. Based on the CDR3 plus reference TRBV7-9 and TRBJ2-7, the full variable domain is DTGVSQNPRHKITKRGQNVTFRCDPISEHNRLYWYRQTLGQGPEFLTYFQNEAQLEKSRLLSDRFSAERPKGSFSTLEIQRTEQGDSAMYLCASSRTNEQYFGPGTRLTVT.

As regards this clone: The conserved closing phenylalanine or tryptophan is absent in this CDR3, likely reflecting a read error. Because the CDR3's place on the DNA is in doubt, the DNA is left out and the CDR3 is given as listed by TCRdb. V and J are TRBV11-2 and TRBJ2-7; the table's D call TRBD2 went unverified against the DNA. Termini included, the CDR3 measures 11 amino acids. CDR1 and CDR2 from the germline V gene are SGHAT and FQNNGV. The CDR3 protein is CASSFGTVLFA.

This chain connects TRBV9 to TRBJ1-2, with a tentative D call TRBD1 (5 bases). The germline V gene has CDR1 SGDLS and CDR2 YYNGEE. The V gene lost 3 bases and the J gene lost 5 bases, with 17 bases spanning the gap. The CDR3 consists of 15 residues. For the CDR3, the DNA is TGTGCCAGCAGCGGTGGGGACGGGGGAAATTATGGCTACACCTTC. Translating it yields CASSGGDGGNYGYTF.

The chain links TRBV6-5 to TRBJ1-2, with D possibly matching TRBD1 (5 bases). CDR3 length: 14 residues. Trimming pared 0 bases from V and 7 bases from J, leaving 12 bases between. Germline V gene lookup returns CDR1 MNHEY and CDR2 SVGAGI. CDR3 bases: TGTGCCAGCAGTTACTCGATTGTTGGGGGTGGCTACACCTTC. Translated, it gives CASSYSIVGGGYTF.